The 26 T cell receptor beta chains listed next were all sequenced from one sample in a study of technical replicates of blood from several donors. This table comes from immunoSEQ multiplex PCR, and its TCRdb copy is limited to in-frame clones, with some not included. The sample lists tens of thousands of clones, approximately 92% seen once, with approximately 0.4% in the top ten. Specimen: T cells isolated from PBMCs. The receptors were gathered from a human donor in good health.

This chain uses TRBV5-1 with TRBJ2-3; 8 bases match TRBD2. The CDR3 extends over 16 amino acids. Germline lookup yields CDR1 SGHRS and CDR2 YFSETQ. The V and J ends lost 1 base and 3 bases, in that order; junction bases with no gene match: 7. The CDR3 spells CASSLMSAGGTDTQYF. The CDR3, as DNA: TGCGCCAGCAGCTTGATGTCCGCGGGAGGTACAGATACGCAGTATTTT.

V and J are TRBV5-1 and TRBJ1-4, with D possibly being TRBD1 (6 bases). The CDR3 contains 16 residues. V lost 4 bases to trimming and J lost 7 bases, with 20 bases between them. CDR1 SGHRS and CDR2 YFSETQ come from the germline V gene. The CDR3 loop is CASSLQGNRGGEKLFF. CDR3 nucleotides: TGCGCCAGCAGCCTCCAGGGGAATCGGGGTGGTGAAAAACTGTTTTTT.

This chain links TRBV19 with TRBJ2-6; a weak D match, TRBD1 (5 bases). V was cut by 3 bases and J by 4 bases, with 10 bases left in between. CDR3 length: 15 amino acids. Looked up from germline, CDR1 is LNHDA and CDR2 is SQIVND (reference sequence). CDR3 sequence: CASSIPRAGANVLTF. The CDR3 DNA is TGTGCCAGTAGTATCCCCAGGGCCGGGGCCAACGTCCTGACTTTC. The full variable domain, with the rest looked up from reference TRBV19 and TRBJ2-6, is DGGITQSPKYLFRKEGQNVTLSCEQNLNHDAMYWYRQDPGQGLRLIYYSQIVNDFQKGDIAEGYSVSREKKESFPLTVTSAQKNPTAFYLCASSIPRAGANVLTFGAGSRLTVL.

J is TRBJ1-4 and V is TRBV29-1, with 8 positions matching TRBD1. J was trimmed by 11 bases and V by 2 bases; bases with no gene match: 1. Germline-derived CDR1 and CDR2 are SQVTM and ANQGSEA. The CDR3 runs to 11 residues. The CDR3 region has the DNA TGCAGCGTTGAAACAGGGGGGAAACTGTTTTTT. It specifies CSVETGGKLFF.

The V gene is TRBV5-4, the J gene TRBJ1-1, with D tentatively TRBD1 (6 bases). The V end was cut by 0 bases, the J end by 6 bases, with 15 bases between. Per the germline V gene, CDR1 is SGHNT and CDR2 is YYREEE (reference sequence). The CDR3 spans 15 residues. The CDR3 sequence: CASSLGLGHRAEAFF. The DNA for the CDR3 is TGTGCCAGCAGCTTGGGTTTGGGACATAGGGCTGAAGCTTTCTTT. Combining the CDR3 with reference TRBV5-4 and TRBJ1-1 gives the whole variable domain ETGVTQSPTHLIKTRGQQVTLRCSSQSGHNTVSWYQQALGQGPQFIFQYYREEENGRGNFPPRFSGLQFPNYSSELNVNALELDDSALYLCASSLGLGHRAEAFFGQGTRLTVV.

The chain has TRBV4-1 and TRBJ1-1; TRBD1 might be the D (6 bases). CDR1 is MGHRA, CDR2 YSYEKL, per germline. V was trimmed by 4 bases and J by 2 bases, leaving 8 bases between them. This CDR3 comprises 13 residues. CDR3 amino acids: CASSPRGNTEAFF. CDR3 DNA: TGCGCCAGCAGCCCCAGGGGTAACACTGAAGCTTTCTTT.

The chain couples TRBV4-1 to TRBJ1-1; D perhaps matches TRBD1 (5 bases). The CDR3 totals 17 residues. Trimming left V 4 bases short and J 1 base short, with 19 bases between. Germline V gene data show CDR1 as MGHRA and CDR2 as YSYEKL. CDR3 nucleotide sequence: TGCGCCAGCAGCCTTTACGGGTCCAGGGTTAAGAACACTGAAGCTTTCTTT. Its translation is CASSLYGSRVKNTEAFF.

The V call is TRBV9, the J call TRBJ2-1; no clear D. V lost 0 bases and J 0 bases, leaving 10 bases between the germline ends. CDR1 and CDR2 from the germline V gene are SGDLS and YYNGEE. The CDR3 is 16 amino acids. CDR3 in amino acids: CASSVGEESSYNEQFF. CDR3 DNA sequence: TGTGCCAGCAGCGTAGGAGAGGAAAGCTCCTACAATGAGCAGTTCTTC.

The chain links TRBV7-9 to TRBJ2-7, with unresolved D. The CDR3 loop spans 13 amino acids. V lost 3 bases, J lost 1 base, and 7 bases lay in between. Germline CDR1 and CDR2: SEHNR and FQNEAQ (reference sequence). The DNA of the CDR3 is TGTGCCAGCAGCTTTCTACAGTCCTACGAGCAGTACTTC. This sequence encodes CASSFLQSYEQYF.

This chain uses TRBV5-1 with TRBJ1-1; unclear D gene. V shed 4 bases and J shed 5 bases, with 15 bases lying between them. Germline V gene data show CDR1 as SGHRS and CDR2 as YFSETQ. The CDR3 totals 14 residues. CDR3 region: CASSAGPGRTEAFF. CDR3 DNA: TGCGCCAGCAGCGCCGGACCGGGGAGAACTGAAGCTTTCTTT.

The chain uses TRBV7-8 and TRBJ1-5; 10 bases map to TRBD1. The trim removed 5 bases at V and 6 bases at J, leaving 7 bases unmatched. The CDR3 has 15 amino acids. CDR1 is SGHVS, CDR2 FQNEAQ, per germline. This CDR3 reads CASSSDRGRVQPQHF. The CDR3 DNA is TGTGCCAGCAGCAGTGACAGGGGGCGCGTTCAGCCCCAGCATTTT.

The rearrangement uses TRBV27 and TRBJ1-5; unclear D gene. V lost 3 bases and J lost 7, with 13 bases in between. From germline, CDR1 is MNHEY and CDR2 SMNVEV (reference sequence). The CDR3 loop spans 14 amino acids. DNA for the CDR3: TGTGCCAGCAGTTTCCTCCACGACATACAGCCCCAGCATTTT. Translating gives CASSFLHDIQPQHF.

The chain combines TRBV7-9 with TRBJ2-6, with D unclear. V lost 3 bases and J 0 bases, leaving 3 bases between the germline ends. The CDR3 runs 14 residues. CDR1 SEHNR and CDR2 FQNEAQ come from the germline V gene (reference sequence). CDR3 sequence: CASSFHSGANVLTF. CDR3 sequence (DNA): TGTGCCAGCAGCTTTCACTCTGGGGCCAACGTCCTGACTTTC.

This chain uses TRBV9 with TRBJ1-3; tentative D call: TRBD1 (5 bases). Germline lookup yields CDR1 SGDLS and CDR2 YYNGEE. The V and J ends lost 3 bases and 0 bases respectively, with 13 bases between them. CDR3 length: 16 residues. This chain's CDR3 is CASSGGGSRSGNTIYF. In DNA, the CDR3 is TGTGCCAGCAGCGGGGGGGGGTCTCGCTCTGGAAACACCATATATTTT.

This clone was recorded a few times. This rearrangement joins TRBV19 to TRBJ2-2, with D tentatively TRBD2 (6 bases). V gave up 9 bases and J gave up 1 base, with 9 bases separating them. The germline gives CDR1 LNHDA, CDR2 SQIVND (reference sequence). CDR3 size: 13 residues. The CDR3 is CASHSGNTGELFF. Written as DNA, the CDR3 is TGTGCCAGCCATAGCGGGAACACCGGGGAGCTGTTTTTT.

The chain joins TRBV11-3 to TRBJ2-5; 7 nucleotides align to TRBD2. Germline CDR1 and CDR2: SGHNT and YENEEA. The CDR3 consists of 16 residues. The V segment lost 1 base and the J segment 0 bases; nucleotides outside the gene matches: 5. The CDR3 coding sequence is TGTGCCAGCAGCTTAGGGGGGACTACCTACCAAGAGACCCAGTACTTC. Translating it yields CASSLGGTTYQETQYF.

The chain couples TRBV9 to TRBJ1-4; D possibly corresponds to TRBD1 (5 bases). Germline V gives CDR1 SGDLS, CDR2 YYNGEE. Trimming took off 4 bases at V and 7 bases at J, with 17 bases between the two ends. CDR3 size: 15 residues. This CDR3 reads CASSPEGTQGEKLFF. CDR3 DNA: TGTGCCAGCAGCCCGGAGGGGACTCAGGGTGAAAAACTGTTTTTT. Complete variable domain (other parts from reference TRBV9 and TRBJ1-4): DSGVTQTPKHLITATGQRVTLRCSPRSGDLSVYWYQQSLDQGLQFLIQYYNGEERAKGNILERFSAQQFPDLHSELNLSSLELGDSALYFCASSPEGTQGEKLFFGSGTQLSVL.

This clone was found a few times. The chain couples TRBV30 to TRBJ1-1; D is uncertain. Trimming stripped 3 bases from V and 0 bases from J, with 20 bases between. CDR1 and CDR2 (germline): GTSNPN, SVGIG (reference sequence). The CDR3 has 17 residues. CDR3 loop: CAWRPTPLGRVNTEAFF. CDR3 sequence (DNA): TGTGCCTGGAGGCCAACTCCCCTGGGCAGAGTGAACACTGAAGCTTTCTTT.

This clone appeared once. The chain joins TRBV6-1 to TRBJ1-4, with unresolved D. Trimming pared 3 bases from V and 10 bases from J, leaving 12 bases between. The germline V gene encodes CDR1 MNHNS and CDR2 SASEGT. The CDR3 loop spans 13 amino acids. The CDR3 DNA sequence: TGTGCCAGCAGTGACCCGACGGGAGGAAAACTGTTTTTT. Translation gives CASSDPTGGKLFF.

The CDR3 nucleotides read TGTGCCTGGAGCCACTCACGATACAGGGGGCAAAATGGCTACACCTTC. This encodes CAWSHSRYRGQNGYTF. V is TRBV30 and J is TRBJ1-2; 9 bases align to TRBD1. The CDR3 spans 16 residues. Trimming took 3 bases from V and 6 from J; bases not matched to a gene: 14. Germline-derived CDR1 and CDR2 are GTSNPN and SVGIG (reference sequence).

The table lists this clone with a few counts. The chain has TRBV25-1 and TRBJ1-1; D remains unclear. CDR3 size: 13 residues. Trimming stripped 1 base from V and 5 bases from J, with 8 bases between. Germline V lookup: CDR1 MGHDK, CDR2 SYGVNS. The CDR3 DNA sequence: TGTGCCAGCAGTGAATCCCAGGATACTGAAGCTTTCTTT. It codes for CASSESQDTEAFF.

The rearrangement uses TRBV27 and TRBJ2-7; TRBD1 is a possible D gene (5 bases). Trimming removed 4 bases at V and 3 bases at J, with 13 bases between. Germline values: CDR1 MNHEY, CDR2 SMNVEV (reference sequence). This CDR3 has 14 residues. The DNA of the CDR3 is TGTGCCAGCAGTTCTTTTACAGGTCGCTACGAGCAGTACTTC. The encoded protein is CASSSFTGRYEQYF.

The rearrangement uses TRBV19 and TRBJ2-3; perhaps TRBD1 as D (6 bases). The CDR3 totals 14 residues. The germline CDR1 and CDR2 sequences are LNHDA and SQIVND (reference sequence). The ends were cut back, 3 bases at V and 1 base at J, with 8 bases in the middle. CDR3 region: CASSIYRGTDTQYF. CDR3 DNA: TGTGCCAGTAGTATTTACAGGGGCACAGATACGCAGTATTTT.

In the case of this clone: The same CDR3 can be traced to other DNA sequences in this sample. The J gene is TRBJ1-1, the V gene TRBV19; 7 bases map to TRBD1. CDR1 LNHDA and CDR2 SQIVND come from the germline V gene (reference sequence). Trimming took 3 bases from V and 10 from J; bases not matched to a gene: 8. The CDR3 totals 13 residues. CDR3 sequence (DNA): TGTGCCAGTAGTATTTCTGGGGACAGAGGAGCTTTCTTT. Its protein is CASSISGDRGAFF.

V gene TRBV5-1 combines with J gene TRBJ1-2; 10 bases map to TRBD1. CDR3 size: 12 residues. Germline V gene lookup returns CDR1 SGHRS and CDR2 YFSETQ. V lost 4 bases to trimming and J lost 13 bases; unmatched junction nucleotides: 7. The CDR3 bases are TGCGCCAGCAGCCCGGGACAGGGGACGATCACCTTC. Its protein is CASSPGQGTITF. The variable domain in full, completed from reference TRBV5-1 and TRBJ1-2, reads KAGVTQTPRYLIKTRGQQVTLSCSPISGHRSVSWYQQTPGQGLQFLFEYFSETQRNKGNFPGRFSGRQFSNSRSEMNVSTLELGDSALYLCASSPGQGTITFGSGTRLTVV.

The rearrangement joins TRBV9 to TRBJ2-7; 9 bases are shared with TRBD1. CDR1 and CDR2 (germline): SGDLS, YYNGEE. Unmatched junction bases numbered 12, after V lost 4 bases and J lost 7 bases. The length of the CDR3 is 15 residues. CDR3 in amino acids: CASSKATGGAGEQYF. CDR3 coding DNA: TGTGCCAGCAGCAAAGCAACAGGGGGCGCGGGTGAGCAGTACTTC.